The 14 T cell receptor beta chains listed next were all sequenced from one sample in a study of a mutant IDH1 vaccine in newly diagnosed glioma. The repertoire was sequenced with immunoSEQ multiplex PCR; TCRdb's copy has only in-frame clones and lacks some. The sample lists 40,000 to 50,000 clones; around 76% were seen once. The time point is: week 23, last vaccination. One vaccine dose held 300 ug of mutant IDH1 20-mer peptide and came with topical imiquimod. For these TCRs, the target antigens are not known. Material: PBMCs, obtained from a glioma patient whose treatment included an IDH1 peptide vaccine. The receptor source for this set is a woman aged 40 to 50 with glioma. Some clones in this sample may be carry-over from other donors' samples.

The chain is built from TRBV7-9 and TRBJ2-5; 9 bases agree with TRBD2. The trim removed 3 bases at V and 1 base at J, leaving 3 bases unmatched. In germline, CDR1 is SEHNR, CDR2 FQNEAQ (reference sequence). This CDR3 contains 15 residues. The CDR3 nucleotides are TGTGCCAGCAGCTTCGCGGGGGGGCCCCAAGAGACCCAGTACTTC. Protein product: CASSFAGGPQETQYF.

The CDR3 here is CASSGAFRTYSYEQYF. The CDR3 region has the DNA TGTGCCAGCAGCGGGGCCTTCCGGACGTACTCCTACGAGCAGTACTTC. V is TRBV5-5 and J is TRBJ2-7; a possible D gene is TRBD1 (5 bases). Trimming took 4 bases from V and 0 from J, leaving 17 bases between them. The germline gives CDR1 SGHKS, CDR2 YYEKEE (reference sequence). The CDR3 is made up of 16 amino acids. The entire variable domain, with the rest obtained from reference TRBV5-5 and TRBJ2-7, is as follows: DAGVTQSPTHLIKTRGQQVTLRCSPISGHKSVSWYQQVLGQGPQFIFQYYEKEERGRGNFPDRFSARQFPNYSSELNVNALLLGDSALYLCASSGAFRTYSYEQYFGPGTRLTVT.

CDR3 amino acids: CASSWRGPSLDYGYTF. DNA for the CDR3: TGTGCCAGCAGTTGGAGGGGGCCATCCTTGGACTATGGCTACACCTTC. This sequence joins TRBV28 and TRBJ1-2; 7 bases are shared with TRBD1. V was clipped by 4 bases and J by 3 bases; unmatched bases: 11. CDR1 and CDR2 (germline): MDHEN, SYDVKM. CDR3 size: 16 residues.

CDR3 sequence (DNA): TGCGCCAGCAGCCAAGATAGGGACAGGGGAGAGGATACGCAGTATTTT. It codes for CASSQDRDRGEDTQYF. V is TRBV4-1 and J is TRBJ2-3, with 10 positions matching TRBD1. This CDR3 has 16 residues. Germline V gives CDR1 MGHRA, CDR2 YSYEKL. V lost 0 bases and J lost 6; bases outside the gene matches: 6.

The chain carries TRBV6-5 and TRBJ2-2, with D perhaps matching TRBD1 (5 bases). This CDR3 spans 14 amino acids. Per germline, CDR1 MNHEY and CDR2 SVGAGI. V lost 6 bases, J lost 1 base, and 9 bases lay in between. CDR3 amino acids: CASRRQKNTGELFF. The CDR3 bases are TGTGCCAGCAGGAGACAGAAGAACACCGGGGAGCTGTTTTTT.

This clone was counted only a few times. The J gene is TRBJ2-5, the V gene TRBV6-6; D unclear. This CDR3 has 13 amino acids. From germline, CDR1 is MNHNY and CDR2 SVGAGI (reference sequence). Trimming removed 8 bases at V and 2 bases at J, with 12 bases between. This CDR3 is CASANLGQETQYF. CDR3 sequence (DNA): TGTGCCAGCGCTAACCTGGGGCAAGAGACCCAGTACTTC.

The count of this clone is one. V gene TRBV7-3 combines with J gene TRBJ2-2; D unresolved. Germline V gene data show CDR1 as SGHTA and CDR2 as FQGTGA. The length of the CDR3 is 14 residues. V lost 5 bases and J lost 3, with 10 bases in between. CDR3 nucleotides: TGTGCCAGCAGCCCCGAAGTGTACACCGGGGAGCTGTTTTTT. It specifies CASSPEVYTGELFF.

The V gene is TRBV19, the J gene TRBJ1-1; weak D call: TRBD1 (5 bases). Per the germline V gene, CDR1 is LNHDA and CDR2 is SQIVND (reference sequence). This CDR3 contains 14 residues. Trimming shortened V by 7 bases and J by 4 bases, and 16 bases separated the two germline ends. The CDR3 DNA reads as TGTGCCAGTAAGGATTCGGGGGGGGGCACTGAAGCTTTCTTT. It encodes CASKDSGGGTEAFF. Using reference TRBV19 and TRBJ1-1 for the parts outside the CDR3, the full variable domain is DGGITQSPKYLFRKEGQNVTLSCEQNLNHDAMYWYRQDPGQGLRLIYYSQIVNDFQKGDIAEGYSVSREKKESFPLTVTSAQKNPTAFYLCASKDSGGGTEAFFGQGTRLTVV.

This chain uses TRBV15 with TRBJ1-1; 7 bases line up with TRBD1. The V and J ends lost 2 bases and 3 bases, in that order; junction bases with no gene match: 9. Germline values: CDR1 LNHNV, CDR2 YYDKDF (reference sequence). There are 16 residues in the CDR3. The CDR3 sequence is CATSRPTGVFDTEAFF. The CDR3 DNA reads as TGTGCCACCAGCAGACCAACAGGGGTATTCGACACTGAAGCTTTCTTT.

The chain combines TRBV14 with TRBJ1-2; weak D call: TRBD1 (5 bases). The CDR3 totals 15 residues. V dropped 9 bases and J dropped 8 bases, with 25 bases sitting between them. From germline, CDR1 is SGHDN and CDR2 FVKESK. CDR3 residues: CARGEGLEGFCGYTF. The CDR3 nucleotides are TGTGCCAGGGGGGAAGGGTTAGAGGGTTTCTGCGGCTACACCTTC.

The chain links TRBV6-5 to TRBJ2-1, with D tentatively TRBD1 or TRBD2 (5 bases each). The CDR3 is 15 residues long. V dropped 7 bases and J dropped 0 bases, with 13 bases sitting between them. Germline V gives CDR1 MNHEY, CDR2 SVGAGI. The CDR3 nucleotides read TGTGCCAGCACCAAGAGGGGCAGCTCCTACAATGAGCAGTTCTTC. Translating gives CASTKRGSSYNEQFF.

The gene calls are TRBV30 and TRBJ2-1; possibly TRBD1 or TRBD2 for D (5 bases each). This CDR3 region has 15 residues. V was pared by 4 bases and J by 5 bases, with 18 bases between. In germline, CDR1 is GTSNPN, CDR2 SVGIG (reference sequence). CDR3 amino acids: CAWTLGVLSNNEQFF. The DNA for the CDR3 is TGTGCCTGGACCCTGGGGGTCCTAAGTAACAATGAGCAGTTCTTC.

The CDR3 nucleotides read TGTGCCAGCAGTTTTGACAGGGGGCCAAACACCATATATTTT. It yields the protein CASSFDRGPNTIYF. V is TRBV28 and J is TRBJ1-3, with 10 bases fitting TRBD1. After removal of 3 bases from V and 6 bases from J, the junction contained 2 bases not matched to a gene. Germline CDR1 MDHEN, CDR2 SYDVKM. The CDR3 contains 14 residues.

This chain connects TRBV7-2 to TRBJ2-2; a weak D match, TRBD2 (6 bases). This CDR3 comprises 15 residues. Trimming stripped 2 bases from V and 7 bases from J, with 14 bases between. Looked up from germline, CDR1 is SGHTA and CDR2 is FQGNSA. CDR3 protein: CASSLLEGLVGELFF. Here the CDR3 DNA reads TGTGCCAGCAGCTTATTGGAGGGGTTGGTCGGGGAGCTGTTTTTT.